These T cell receptor beta chains were read from a single sample in a study of T cells after yellow fever vaccination. TCRdb re-called the 5' RACE reads through MiXCR, storing one row per CDR3 protein. Of 300,000 to 400,000 distinct CDR3 sequences listed, roughly an eighth are singletons. The material was CD4+ T cells sorted from PBMCs, obtained 15 days after the yellow fever booster vaccination. All receptors derive from a man aged 18-30 years who received the YFV17D yellow fever vaccine. Both conserved end residues are part of each CDR3. The order of the fields is J gene, D gene, V gene, clone size, CDR3 protein, CDR3 DNA. A D gene is named only where the DNA matches it firmly. Some rows have no size entry. The others give once, few or many, or a class for an expanded clone.

>TRBJ2-5|.|TRBV4-3|.
CASSLQWGGETQYF
TGCGCCAGCAGCCTCCAATGGGGTGGAGAGACCCAGTACTTC
>TRBJ2-2|.|TRBV29-1|.
CSVGVLANTGELFF
TGCAGCGTTGGAGTACTCGCGAACACCGGGGAGCTGTTTTTT
>TRBJ1-4|.|TRBV3-1|.
CASSGTSGNEKLFF
TGTGCCAGCAGCGGGACTAGCGGTAATGAAAAACTGTTTTTT
>TRBJ1-5|.|TRBV6-1|few
CASLPPGDQPQHF
TGTGCCAGCCTTCCTCCGGGGGATCAGCCCCAGCATTTT
>TRBJ1-2|.|TRBV9|.
CASSPLPGRSNYGYTF
TGTGCCAGCAGCCCCCTCCCGGGGCGATCTAACTATGGCTACACCTTC
>TRBJ1-2|TRBD1|TRBV28|many
CASSFEQGDVYGYTF
TGTGCCAGCAGTTTCGAACAGGGGGATGTCTATGGCTACACCTTC
>TRBJ1-4|.|TRBV4-1|few
CASSQAFLQGRTNEKLFF
TGCGCCAGCAGCCAAGCCTTTTTACAGGGTCGTACTAATGAAAAACTGTTTTTT
>TRBJ1-5|.|TRBV6-2/TRBV6-3|few
CASSYGGSQQPQHF
TGTGCCAGCAGTTATGGGGGTTCACAACAGCCCCAGCATTTT
>TRBJ2-2|.|TRBV5-1|few
CASIKDPGRGGNTGELFF
TGCGCCAGCATCAAAGACCCTGGGCGTGGGGGAAACACCGGGGAGCTGTTTTTT
>TRBJ1-5|.|TRBV28|.
CASSLFRPEGNQPQHF
TGTGCCAGCAGTTTATTTAGGCCAGAGGGCAATCAGCCCCAGCATTTT
>TRBJ2-3|.|TRBV7-6|few
CASTEGRADTQYF
TGTGCCAGCACCGAAGGGCGGGCAGATACGCAGTATTTT
>TRBJ1-6|.|TRBV9|.
CASSPPFGNSPLHF
TGTGCCAGCAGCCCCCCATTTGGTAATTCACCCCTCCACTTT
>TRBJ2-3|TRBD1|TRBV5-1|.
CASSSPTGGRTDTQYF
TGCGCCAGCAGCTCACCGACAGGGGGTAGAACAGATACGCAGTATTTT
>TRBJ2-3|.|TRBV6-5|.
CASSYLGGGRTDTQYF
TGTGCCAGCAGTTACCTGGGGGGAGGACGGACAGATACGCAGTATTTT
>TRBJ1-1|.|TRBV5-1|once
CASSFGGVQNTEAFF
TGCGCCAGCAGCTTCGGGGGGGTTCAGAACACTGAAGCTTTCTTT
>TRBJ2-3|.|TRBV4-2|.
CASSQGVGGDTDTQYF
TGTGCCAGCAGCCAGGGAGTGGGCGGGGACACAGATACGCAGTATTTT
>TRBJ2-3|TRBD1|TRBV25-1|.
CASSESPGQSSTDTQYF
TGTGCCAGCAGTGAATCCCCGGGACAGTCTTCCACAGATACGCAGTATTTT
>TRBJ1-2|.|TRBV7-2|.
CASSLGVRRAGYGYTF
TGTGCCAGCAGCTTAGGGGTCAGGCGAGCCGGTTATGGCTACACCTTC
>TRBJ2-5|TRBD2|TRBV20-1|.
CSARPPGTSLETQYF
TGCAGTGCTCGCCCCCCCGGGACTAGTTTAGAGACCCAGTACTTC
>TRBJ1-1|TRBD1|TRBV7-8|.
CASSLGDRGPREAFF
TGTGCCAGCAGCTTAGGGGACAGGGGGCCCCGTGAAGCTTTCTTT
>TRBJ2-1|TRBD2|TRBV12-3/TRBV12-4|many
CASRTRLAGGPEYEQFF
TGTGCCAGCAGAACTCGACTAGCGGGGGGGCCGGAGTATGAGCAGTTCTTC
>TRBJ1-1|TRBD1|TRBV11-1|few
CASSLGSGTVNTEAFF
TGTGCCAGCAGCTTAGGATCCGGGACAGTGAACACTGAAGCTTTCTTT
>TRBJ1-1|TRBD1|TRBV7-2|.
CASSPSRDSWRAFF
TGTGCCAGCAGCCCTAGCCGGGACAGCTGGAGGGCTTTCTTT
>TRBJ2-3|.|TRBV5-1|few
CASSLVTGLFTDTQYF
TGCGCCAGCAGCTTGGTCACAGGGTTGTTCACAGATACGCAGTATTTT
>TRBJ2-1|TRBD2|TRBV9|many
CASNIAGGTEQFF
TGTGCCAGCAATATAGCGGGGGGGACCGAGCAGTTCTTC
>TRBJ2-1|TRBD2|TRBV6-4|many
CASSDRRGGNEQFF
TGTGCCAGCAGTGACCGGCGGGGGGGCAATGAGCAGTTCTTC
>TRBJ2-3|.|TRBV7-2|many
CASSLAVSTDTQYF
TGTGCCAGCAGCTTAGCCGTTAGCACAGATACGCAGTATTTT
>TRBJ1-1|.|TRBV7-9|few
CATGGPGTLNTEAFF
TGTGCCACCGGGGGGCCCGGGACTCTGAACACTGAAGCTTTCTTT
>TRBJ2-2|.|TRBV6-6|few
CASSRPDSNTGELFF
TGTGCCAGCAGCCGACCGGACAGTAACACCGGGGAGCTGTTTTTT
>TRBJ2-1|TRBD1|TRBV10-3|many
CAMGQGEGQFF
TGTGCCATGGGACAGGGTGAAGGGCAGTTCTTC
>TRBJ1-6|.|TRBV7-2|few
CASSLVGGLGSPLHF
TGTGCCAGCAGCTTAGTGGGGGGGCTCGGTTCACCCCTCCACTTT
>TRBJ2-3|.|TRBV6-4|few
CASKRDSSKTDTQYF
TGTGCCAGCAAGCGGGACAGTTCCAAAACAGATACGCAGTATTTT
>TRBJ1-4|.|TRBV7-9|many
CASSLDGGATNEKLFF
TGTGCCAGCAGCTTGGATGGGGGGGCAACTAATGAAAAACTGTTTTTT
>TRBJ2-1|.|TRBV20-1|.
CSASRGSEQFF
TGCAGTGCTAGTAGGGGTAGTGAGCAGTTCTTC
>TRBJ1-5|.|TRBV20-1|.
CSASGQPNQPQHF
TGCAGTGCTAGTGGACAGCCCAATCAGCCCCAGCATTTT
>TRBJ1-1|TRBD1|TRBV6-5|few
CASKFTRDSTEAFF
TGTGCCAGCAAATTCACCCGGGACAGCACTGAAGCTTTCTTT
>TRBJ2-5|.|TRBV25-1|.
CASSEGSGRPQETQYF
TGTGCCAGCAGTGAAGGGTCTGGCAGGCCCCAAGAGACCCAGTACTTC
>TRBJ2-1|.|TRBV6-6|.
CASSAPVDRNNEQFF
TGTGCCAGCAGTGCTCCCGTGGACAGAAACAATGAGCAGTTCTTC
>TRBJ1-1|.|TRBV28|.
CASTLGYEAFF
TGTGCCAGCACCTTAGGCTATGAAGCTTTCTTT
>TRBJ2-3|.|TRBV2|.
CASSVLVWEVSSTDTQYF
TGTGCCAGCAGTGTCCTAGTATGGGAGGTCTCTAGCACAGATACGCAGTATTTT
>TRBJ1-2|TRBD1|TRBV12-3/TRBV12-4|.
CASSRTGGRGYTF
TGTGCCAGCAGCAGGACAGGGGGCCGGGGCTACACCTTC
>TRBJ2-3|TRBD2|TRBV20-1|few
CSARDRRGGDTQYF
TGCAGTGCTAGAGATCGGCGCGGGGGTGATACGCAGTATTTT
>TRBJ1-5|.|TRBV20-1|few
CSASERNQPQHF
TGCAGTGCTAGCGAGAGGAATCAGCCCCAGCATTTT
>TRBJ2-3|.|TRBV6-5|few
CASKRGGFWTDTQYF
TGTGCCAGCAAAAGGGGAGGTTTTTGGACAGATACGCAGTATTTT